The T cell receptor beta chain described here comes from a study of T cells after yellow fever vaccination. For the study at large: The SMART-Seq v4 Ultra Low Input method served to prepare the low-cell-number fractions.

This clonotype was observed many times. As yet, its antigen is unknown. CDR1 is MNHEY and CDR2 is SMNVEV in the germline V gene (reference sequence). Unmatched junction bases numbered 7, after V lost 4 bases and J lost 6 bases. The CDR3 runs to 15 residues. A universal primer site and UMIs were added as TCR cDNA was made by 5'RACE template switching. TCRdb processed the 5' RACE reads anew with MiXCR; each CDR3 protein has one entry. The data hold some 150,000 distinct CDR3 sequences, with 5% to 7.5% observed a single time. Study results and limitations: The secondary response was weaker but peaked faster, day 5 versus 15.

The TCR originated in a man aged 25 to 40 who received the YFV17D yellow fever vaccine. The sample consisted of CD4+ T cells sorted from PBMCs, taken 10 days after the yellow fever booster vaccination. V usage is TRBV27 and J usage is TRBJ2-1, with 9 bases aligning to TRBD2. The CDR3 bases are TGTGCCAGCAGTTCACAGGCGGGAGGGTTCAATGAGCAGTTCTTC. It is translated as CASSSQAGGFNEQFF.